A single sample gave rise to the 4 T cell receptor beta chains below, sequenced in a study of identifying expanded T cells in peripheral blood (dated by TCRdb to about 2019). Receptors were amplified or captured by the immunoSEQ multiplex PCR assay. Sourced from immuneACCESS, this table was stored by TCRdb with only in-frame sequences that have V and J called. A share of the clones is absent; for the studies checked, an unresolved V gene accounts for under half, and the remainder has no known explanation. This sample holds 100,000 to 150,000 clones; over 65% were observed only once. 2.5% to 3.5% of the sample goes to the ten largest clones. The sample was blood. The source is a person aged 18 to 69 in good health.

V usage is TRBV7-7 and J usage is TRBJ2-5; 7 bases align to TRBD2. Germline V CDR1 and CDR2: SSHAT, FNYEAQ (reference sequence). Germline trimming cut 5 bases from V and 4 bases from J; bases unmatched to any gene: 7. The CDR3 extends over 14 amino acids. CDR3 bases: TGTGCCAGCAGCCGGTGGGGCGGGGGAGAGACCCAGTACTTC. Residues: CASSRWGGGETQYF.

The chain carries TRBV30 and TRBJ1-2; 8 bases are shared with TRBD1. Germline CDR1 reads GTSNPN; CDR2 reads SVGIG (reference sequence). This CDR3 has 13 amino acids. The V segment lost 7 bases and the J segment 4 bases; nucleotides outside the gene matches: 8. CDR3 sequence: CAFLRGRGYGYTF. The CDR3 region has the DNA TGTGCCTTTCTCAGGGGGCGCGGCTATGGCTACACCTTC.

The genes are TRBV11-2 and TRBJ1-5; D is uncertain. The CDR3 length is 15 residues. The germline V gene has CDR1 SGHAT and CDR2 FQNNGV. Trimming removed 0 bases at V and 2 bases at J, with 8 bases between. The CDR3 loop is CASSLDLQGNQPQHF. The CDR3, as DNA: TGTGCCAGCAGCTTAGATCTGCAAGGCAATCAGCCCCAGCATTTT.

The J gene is TRBJ1-1, the V gene TRBV4-3; D is perhaps TRBD1 (5 bases). Trimming cost V 1 base and J 5 bases, with 11 bases left between them. The CDR3 runs to 14 residues. In germline, CDR1 is LGHNA, CDR2 YSLEER. The CDR3 loop reads CASSQGTRDTEAFF. The CDR3 nucleotides are TGCGCCAGCAGCCAAGGGACACGGGATACTGAAGCTTTCTTT.